This T cell receptor (beta chain) was retrieved from a study of T-cell memory formation after mild COVID-19. Looking at the study overall: Clusters of TCRs were largely donor specific.

5'RACE, which relied on constant-segment primers, yielded TCR alpha and TCR beta cDNA libraries carrying sample barcodes and UMIs. TCRdb processed the 5' RACE reads anew with MiXCR; each CDR3 protein has one entry. The table has 400,000 to 550,000 distinct CDR3 sequences, around 27% seen once. This clonotype was counted a few times. Its specificity is not known. The length of the CDR3 is 20 residues. J was trimmed by 1 base and V by 6 bases; bases with no gene match: 14. Study-wide points: Second-wave clones that peaked on day 37 lacked confirmed SARS-CoV-2 specificity. Most CD4+ clones that shrank were in CM and EM, while CD8+ ones turned up in EMRA.

The sequencing input was PBMCs or a T cell subset sorted from them (not recorded which). The chain joins TRBV12-3 or TRBV12-4 to TRBJ2-2; 13 positions agree with TRBD2. This TCR derives from an adult woman who had mild COVID-19 (a few samples of this study predate the infection). Cell type and time point are not known. The CDR3 loop reads CASRRRLAGGTRLNTGELFF. The CDR3 bases are TGTGCCAGCAGACGGCGACTAGCGGGGGGCACCCGGTTGAACACCGGGGAGCTGTTTTTT.